The entry below gives a single T cell receptor (beta chain) sequence along with its context. The specificity of this receptor is unknown. There are no base qualities to consult, and no much larger clone falls within one base. Ficoll-Paque density gradient centrifugation was the method used to isolate PBMCs. These reads were obtained on an Illumina NovaSeq 6000. TCRalpha and TCRbeta cDNA libraries were built by 5'RACE with constant-segment primers, adding sample barcodes and unique molecular identifiers. RNA was extracted from every sample with Trizol reagent. Amplification of the libraries took two PCR steps, and the second step added a second sample barcode plus Illumina TruSeq adapters. Libraries were sequenced on an Illumina NovaSeq with 2 x 150 bp paired-end reads. As for the authors' bioinformatics: With migec v1.2.7, reads were demultiplexed and then collapsed into UMI-guided consensus sequences. With mixcr v2.1.11, UMI consensuses were aligned to TRA and TRB V and J templates and assembled into clonotypes. A clonotype was counted as expanded or contracted only if both edgeR and NoisET called the change significant, with noise models trained on biological replicates. For edgeR calls, the thresholds were a false discovery rate-adjusted p below 0.01 and a log2 fold-change of 1. PCA with hierarchical clustering of max-normalized trajectories of the 1000 most abundant clonotypes was used as exploratory dynamics analysis. Each responding clone was given a CD4 or CD8 phenotype based on the CD4+ and CD8+ repertoires, which had been sequenced separately. In TCRdb, the public reads were trimmed at Q25 with fastp and aligned with MiXCR, with productive beta chains retained. Each record represents a unique CDR3 protein, reported with the most common genes and DNA among its rows. In this record, the V and J calls reflect TCRdb's handling and not the investigators' own analysis. Counted in this sample were hundreds of thousands of distinct CDR3 sequences; more than 15% of them appeared once. Of the sample, 9.5% to 15% is held by the ten largest clones.

From its cysteine to its phenylalanine, the CDR3 spans 17 amino acids. The sequence is cut down to CDR3 DNA, 51 bases in frame from base 1. The V end gives up 4 bases and the J end 12 bases, leaving 20 bases in the junction not matched to a gene. The germline V gene yields SGHTA for CDR1 and FQGNSA for CDR2. This specimen comes from a study of T-cell memory formation after mild COVID-19 listed by TCRdb under 2021. The study in broad terms: TCR sequence clusters from the two donors were largely donor specific. T-cell clones expanding and contracting after mild COVID-19 in a couple of donors were tracked by longitudinal TCRalpha and TCRbeta repertoire sequencing. The cohort was made up of two young adult volunteers, one female and one male, who were previously healthy. The paper's findings and limits, for the study overall: Balanced CD4/CD8 phenotypes were observed for clones contracting from day 15 to 85, whereas a bias towards CD4+ was observed for a second wave of clones expanding from day 15 to 37. Contracting CD4+ clones were located mainly in the CM and EM memory subsets, whereas CD8+ clones were found to be enriched in EMRA. Only a couple of mild cases were covered by the study, and larger cohorts that include severe cases with pre-infection samples were considered necessary. Whether the second-wave clones peaking on day 37 were SARS-CoV-2 specific was not confirmed. Some responding clones were detected in pre-infection memory, which suggested that pre-existing cross-reactive memory T cells had joined the SARS-CoV-2 response.

Sequenced input: PBMCs or a T cell subset sorted from them (not recorded which). The sequence links TRBV7-2 to TRBJ2-3; 9 bases in the middle match TRBD1. This receptor was identified in an adult woman who had mild COVID-19 (a few samples of this study predate the infection). The sample titles of this study are shuffled in the database, so cell type and time point are left out; the donor was told from shared clones. The CDR3 here reads CASSSRRPGQGPLAQYF. The DNA sequence is TGTGCCAGCAGCTCACGTCGACCGGGACAGGGACCCCTGGCTCAGTATTTT.